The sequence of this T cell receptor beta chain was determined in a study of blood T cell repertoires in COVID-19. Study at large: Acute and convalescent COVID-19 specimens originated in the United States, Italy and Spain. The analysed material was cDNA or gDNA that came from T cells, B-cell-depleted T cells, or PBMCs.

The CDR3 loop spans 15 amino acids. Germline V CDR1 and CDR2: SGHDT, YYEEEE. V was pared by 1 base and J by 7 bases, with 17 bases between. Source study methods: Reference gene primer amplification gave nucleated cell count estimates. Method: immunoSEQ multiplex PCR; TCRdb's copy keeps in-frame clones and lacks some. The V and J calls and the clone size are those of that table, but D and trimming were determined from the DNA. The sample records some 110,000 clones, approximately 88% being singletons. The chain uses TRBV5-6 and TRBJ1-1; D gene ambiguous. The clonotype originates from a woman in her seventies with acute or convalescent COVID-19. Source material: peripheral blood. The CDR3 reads CASSLYQPGPSEAFF. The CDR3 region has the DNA TGTGCCAGCAGCTTGTATCAGCCAGGCCCCAGTGAAGCTTTCTTT.